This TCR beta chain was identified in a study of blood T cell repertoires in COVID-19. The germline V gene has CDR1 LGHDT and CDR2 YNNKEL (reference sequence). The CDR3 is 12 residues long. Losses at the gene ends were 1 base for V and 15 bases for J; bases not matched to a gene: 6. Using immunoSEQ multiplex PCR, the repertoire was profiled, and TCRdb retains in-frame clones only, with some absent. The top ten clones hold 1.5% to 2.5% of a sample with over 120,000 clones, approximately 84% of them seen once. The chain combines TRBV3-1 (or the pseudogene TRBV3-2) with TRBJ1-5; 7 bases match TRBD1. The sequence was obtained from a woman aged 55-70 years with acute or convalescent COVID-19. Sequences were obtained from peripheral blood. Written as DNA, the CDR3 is TGTGCCAGCAGCCAAGGTAGGGGGCGTCGGCATTTT. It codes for CASSQGRGRRHF.